The source of this T cell receptor (beta chain) is a study of control samples from healthy donors and cancer patients. The protocol was immunoSEQ multiplex PCR, while the TCRdb copy is restricted to in-frame clones and leaves out a portion. Counted here are roughly 190,000 clones, roughly nine tenths occurring once; the ten biggest clones make up 1.5% to 2%. Material: blood. This receptor was identified in a young man in good health.

The chain's CDR3 is CASSFPGGGENEQFF. The CDR3 nucleotides are TGTGCCAGCAGCTTCCCAGGGGGAGGTGAGAATGAGCAGTTCTTC. The chain employs TRBV7-9 and TRBJ2-1, with D possibly matching TRBD1 (7 bases). This CDR3 has 15 residues. The germline CDR1 and CDR2 sequences are SEHNR and FQNEAQ (reference sequence). V lost 3 bases and J 7 bases, leaving 16 bases between the germline ends.